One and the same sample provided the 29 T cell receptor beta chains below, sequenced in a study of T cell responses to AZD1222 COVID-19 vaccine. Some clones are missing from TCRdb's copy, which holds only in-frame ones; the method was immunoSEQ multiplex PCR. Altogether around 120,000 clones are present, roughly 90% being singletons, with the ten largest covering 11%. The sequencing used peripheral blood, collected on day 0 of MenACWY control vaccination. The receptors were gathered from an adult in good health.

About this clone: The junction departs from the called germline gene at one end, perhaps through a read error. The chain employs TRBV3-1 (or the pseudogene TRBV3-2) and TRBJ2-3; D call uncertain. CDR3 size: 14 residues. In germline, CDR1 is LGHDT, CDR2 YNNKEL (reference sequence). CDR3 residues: CASSQSGNTNTQYF. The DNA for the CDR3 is TGTGCCAGCAGCCAATCGGGTAACACAAATACGCAGTATTTT.

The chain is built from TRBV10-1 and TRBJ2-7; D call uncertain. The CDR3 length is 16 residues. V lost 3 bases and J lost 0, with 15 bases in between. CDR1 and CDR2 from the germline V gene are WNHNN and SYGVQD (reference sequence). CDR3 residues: CASSERTDPGSYEQYF. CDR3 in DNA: TGCGCCAGCAGTGAAAGGACGGACCCAGGCTCCTACGAGCAGTACTTC.

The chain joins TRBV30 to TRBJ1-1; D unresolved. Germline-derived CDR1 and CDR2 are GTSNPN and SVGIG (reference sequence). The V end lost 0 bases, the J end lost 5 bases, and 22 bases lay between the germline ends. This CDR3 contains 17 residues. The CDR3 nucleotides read TGTGCCTGGAGTGTATCCAGGACGGCTTGGGTAGGGACTGAAGCTTTCTTT. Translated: CAWSVSRTAWVGTEAFF.

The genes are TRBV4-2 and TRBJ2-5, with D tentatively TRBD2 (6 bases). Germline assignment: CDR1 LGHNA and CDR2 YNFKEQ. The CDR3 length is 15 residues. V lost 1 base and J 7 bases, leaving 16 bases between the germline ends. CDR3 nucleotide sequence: TGTGCCAGCAGCCAAGGGGGGGACTTTGCAGGGACCCAGTACTTC. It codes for CASSQGGDFAGTQYF.

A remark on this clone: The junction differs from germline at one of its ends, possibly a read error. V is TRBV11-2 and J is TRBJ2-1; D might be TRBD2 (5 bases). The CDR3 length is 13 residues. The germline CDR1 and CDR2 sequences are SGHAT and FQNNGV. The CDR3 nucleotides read TGTGCCAGCGCCGCTAGCTCCAACAATGAGCAGTTCTTC. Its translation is CASAASSNNEQFF.

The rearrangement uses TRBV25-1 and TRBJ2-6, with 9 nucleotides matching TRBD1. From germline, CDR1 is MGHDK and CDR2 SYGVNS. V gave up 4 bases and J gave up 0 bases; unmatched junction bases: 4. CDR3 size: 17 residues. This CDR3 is CASSAQGAHSGANVLTF. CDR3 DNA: TGTGCCAGCAGTGCACAGGGGGCCCACTCTGGGGCCAACGTCCTGACTTTC.

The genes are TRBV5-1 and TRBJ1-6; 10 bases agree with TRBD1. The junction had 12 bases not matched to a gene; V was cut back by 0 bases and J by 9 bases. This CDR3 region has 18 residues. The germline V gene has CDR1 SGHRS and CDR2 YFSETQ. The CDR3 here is CASSLVPRDRGSGSPLHF. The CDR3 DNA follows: TGCGCCAGCAGCTTGGTGCCCCGGGACAGGGGATCGGGTTCACCCCTCCACTTT.

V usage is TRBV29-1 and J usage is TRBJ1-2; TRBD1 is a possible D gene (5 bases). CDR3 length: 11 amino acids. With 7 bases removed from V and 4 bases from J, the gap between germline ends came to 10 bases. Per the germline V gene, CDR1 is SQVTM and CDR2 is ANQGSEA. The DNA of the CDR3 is TGCAGCGCCCAAGGGACCTATGGCTACACCTTC. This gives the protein CSAQGTYGYTF.

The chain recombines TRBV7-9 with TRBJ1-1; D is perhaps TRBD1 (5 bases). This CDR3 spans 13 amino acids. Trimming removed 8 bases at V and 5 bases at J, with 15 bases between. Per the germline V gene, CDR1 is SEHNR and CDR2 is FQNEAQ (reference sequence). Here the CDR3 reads CASLPGWGTEAFF. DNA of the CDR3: TGTGCCAGCCTCCCAGGGTGGGGGACTGAAGCTTTCTTT.

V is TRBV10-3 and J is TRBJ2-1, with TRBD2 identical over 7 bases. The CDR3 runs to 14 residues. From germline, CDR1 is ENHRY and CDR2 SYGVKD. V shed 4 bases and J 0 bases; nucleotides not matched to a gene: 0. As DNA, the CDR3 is TGTGCCATCAGTGGCGGGAGCTCCTACAATGAGCAGTTCTTC. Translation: CAISGGSSYNEQFF.

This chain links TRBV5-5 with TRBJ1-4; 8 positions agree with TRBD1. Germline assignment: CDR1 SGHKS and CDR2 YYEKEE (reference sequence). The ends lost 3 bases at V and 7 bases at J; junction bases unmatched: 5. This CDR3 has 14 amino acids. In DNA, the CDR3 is TGTGCCAGCAGCTCTAGACAGGGGACTGAAAAACTGTTTTTT. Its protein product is CASSSRQGTEKLFF.

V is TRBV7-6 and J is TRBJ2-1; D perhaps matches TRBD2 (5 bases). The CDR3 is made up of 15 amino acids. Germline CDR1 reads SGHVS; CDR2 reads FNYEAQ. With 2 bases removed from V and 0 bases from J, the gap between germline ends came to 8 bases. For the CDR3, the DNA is TGTGCCAGCAGCTTACGTGGGAGCTCCTACAATGAGCAGTTCTTC. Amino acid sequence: CASSLRGSSYNEQFF.

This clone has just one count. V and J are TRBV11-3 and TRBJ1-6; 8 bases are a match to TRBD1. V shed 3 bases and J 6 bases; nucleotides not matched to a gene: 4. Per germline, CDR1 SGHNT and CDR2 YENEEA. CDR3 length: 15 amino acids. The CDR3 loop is CASSLQGAGNSPLHF. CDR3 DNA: TGTGCCAGCAGCTTGCAGGGGGCGGGTAATTCACCCCTCCACTTT.

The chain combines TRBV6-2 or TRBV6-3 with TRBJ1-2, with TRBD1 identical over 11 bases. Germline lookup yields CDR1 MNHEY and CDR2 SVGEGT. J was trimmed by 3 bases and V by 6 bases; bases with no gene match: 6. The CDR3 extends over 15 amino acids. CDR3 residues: CASSDGTGGDYGYTF. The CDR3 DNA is TGTGCCAGCAGCGACGGGACAGGGGGGGACTATGGCTACACCTTC.

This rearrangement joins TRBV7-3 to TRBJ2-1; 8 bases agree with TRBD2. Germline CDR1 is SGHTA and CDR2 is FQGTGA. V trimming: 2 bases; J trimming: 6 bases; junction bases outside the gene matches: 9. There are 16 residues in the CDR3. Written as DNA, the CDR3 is TGTGCCAGCAGCTTAGGGCTTAGCGGGGCTTCCAATGAGCAGTTCTTC. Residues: CASSLGLSGASNEQFF.

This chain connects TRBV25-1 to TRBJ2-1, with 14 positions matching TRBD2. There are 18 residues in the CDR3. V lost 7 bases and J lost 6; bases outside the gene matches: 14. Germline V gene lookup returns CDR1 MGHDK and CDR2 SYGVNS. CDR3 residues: CASIGTGGTSGSINEQFF. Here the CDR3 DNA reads TGTGCCAGCATAGGGACAGGGGGGACTAGCGGGAGTATCAATGAGCAGTTCTTC. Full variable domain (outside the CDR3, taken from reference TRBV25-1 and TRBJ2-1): EADIYQTPRYLVIGTGKKITLECSQTMGHDKMYWYQQDPGMELHLIHYSYGVNSTEKGDLSSESTVSRIRTEHFPLTLESARPSHTSQYLCASIGTGGTSGSINEQFFGPGTRLTVL.

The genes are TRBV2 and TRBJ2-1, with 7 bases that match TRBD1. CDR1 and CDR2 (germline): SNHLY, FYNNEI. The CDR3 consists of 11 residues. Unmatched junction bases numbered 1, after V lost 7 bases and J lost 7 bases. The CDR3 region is CASKQGNEQFF. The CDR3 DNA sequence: TGTGCCAGCAAACAGGGGAATGAGCAGTTCTTC.

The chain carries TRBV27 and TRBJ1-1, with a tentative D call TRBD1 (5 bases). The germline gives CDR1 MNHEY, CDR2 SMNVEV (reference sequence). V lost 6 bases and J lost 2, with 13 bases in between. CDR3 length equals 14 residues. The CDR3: CASRLRDGNTEAFF. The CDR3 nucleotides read TGTGCCAGCAGACTCCGGGACGGAAACACTGAAGCTTTCTTT.

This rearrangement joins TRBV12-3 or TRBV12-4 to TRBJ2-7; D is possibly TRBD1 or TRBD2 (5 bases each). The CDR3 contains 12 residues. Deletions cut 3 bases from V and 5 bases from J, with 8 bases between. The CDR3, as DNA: TGTGCCAGCAGTTTCATGGGGGACGAGCAGTACTTC. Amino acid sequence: CASSFMGDEQYF.

This CDR3 reads CASSLTGEQGYTF. CDR3 nucleotides: TGTGCCAGCAGTTTAACAGGGGAGCAAGGCTACACCTTC. V usage is TRBV6-5 and J usage is TRBJ1-2; 7 bases match TRBD1. Germline CDR1 reads MNHEY; CDR2 reads SVGAGI. V lost 4 bases and J lost 8; bases outside the gene matches: 7. The CDR3 extends over 13 amino acids.

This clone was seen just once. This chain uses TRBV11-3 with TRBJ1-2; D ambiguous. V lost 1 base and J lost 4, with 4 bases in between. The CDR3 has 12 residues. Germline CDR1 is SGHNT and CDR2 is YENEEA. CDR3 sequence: CASSLGIYGYTF. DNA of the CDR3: TGTGCCAGCAGCTTAGGAATCTATGGCTACACCTTC.

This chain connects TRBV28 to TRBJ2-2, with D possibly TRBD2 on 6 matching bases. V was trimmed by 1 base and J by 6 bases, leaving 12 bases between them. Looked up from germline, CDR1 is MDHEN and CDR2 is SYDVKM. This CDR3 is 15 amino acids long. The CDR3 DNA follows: TGTGCCAGCAGTTTATCGAGGAGGGAGTCCGGGGAGCTGTTTTTT. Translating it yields CASSLSRRESGELFF.

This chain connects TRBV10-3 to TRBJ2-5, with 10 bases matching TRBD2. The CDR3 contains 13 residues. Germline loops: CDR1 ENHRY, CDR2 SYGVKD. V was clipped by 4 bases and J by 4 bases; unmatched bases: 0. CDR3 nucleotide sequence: TGTGCCATCAGTGGACTAGCGGGAGAGACCCAGTACTTC. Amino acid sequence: CAISGLAGETQYF.

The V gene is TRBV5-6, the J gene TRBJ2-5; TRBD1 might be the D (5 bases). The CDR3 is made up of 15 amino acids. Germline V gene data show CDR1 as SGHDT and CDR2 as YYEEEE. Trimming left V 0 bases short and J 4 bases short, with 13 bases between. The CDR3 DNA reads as TGTGCCAGCAGCTTGGGTGGCAGGGCTATAGAGACCCAGTACTTC. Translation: CASSLGGRAIETQYF.

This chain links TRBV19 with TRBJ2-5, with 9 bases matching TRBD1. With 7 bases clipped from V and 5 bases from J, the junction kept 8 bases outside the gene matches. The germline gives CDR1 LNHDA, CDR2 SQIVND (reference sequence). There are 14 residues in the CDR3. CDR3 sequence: CASNTGGAWETQYF. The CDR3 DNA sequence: TGTGCCAGTAATACAGGGGGCGCGTGGGAGACCCAGTACTTC.

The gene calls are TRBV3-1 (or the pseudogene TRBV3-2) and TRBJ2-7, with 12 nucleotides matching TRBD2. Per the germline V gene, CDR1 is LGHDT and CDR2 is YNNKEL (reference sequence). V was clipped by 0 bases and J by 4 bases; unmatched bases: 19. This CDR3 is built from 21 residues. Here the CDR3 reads CASSQDPRDRRTSGKNYEQYF. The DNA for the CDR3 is TGTGCCAGCAGCCAAGATCCCCGGGACAGGAGGACTAGCGGGAAAAATTACGAGCAGTACTTC.

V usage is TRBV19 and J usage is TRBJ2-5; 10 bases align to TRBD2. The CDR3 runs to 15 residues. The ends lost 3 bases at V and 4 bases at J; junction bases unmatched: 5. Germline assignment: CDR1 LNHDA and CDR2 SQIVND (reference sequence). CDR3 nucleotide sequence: TGTGCCAGTAGTATTGCTAGCGGGAGACTAGAGACCCAGTACTTC. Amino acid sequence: CASSIASGRLETQYF.

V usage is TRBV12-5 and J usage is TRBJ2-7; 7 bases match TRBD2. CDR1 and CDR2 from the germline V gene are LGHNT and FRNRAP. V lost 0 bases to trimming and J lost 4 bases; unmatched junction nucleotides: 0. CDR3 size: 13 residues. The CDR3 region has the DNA TGTGCTAGTGGTTTGGTGGGGGGGTACGAGCAGTACTTC. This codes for CASGLVGGYEQYF.

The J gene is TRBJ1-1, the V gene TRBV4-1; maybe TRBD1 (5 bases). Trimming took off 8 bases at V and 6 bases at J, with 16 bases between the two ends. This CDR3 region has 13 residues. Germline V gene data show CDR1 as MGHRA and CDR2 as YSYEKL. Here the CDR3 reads CASRGTGSSEAFF. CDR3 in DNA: TGCGCCAGCCGAGGCACAGGCTCTTCTGAAGCTTTCTTT.